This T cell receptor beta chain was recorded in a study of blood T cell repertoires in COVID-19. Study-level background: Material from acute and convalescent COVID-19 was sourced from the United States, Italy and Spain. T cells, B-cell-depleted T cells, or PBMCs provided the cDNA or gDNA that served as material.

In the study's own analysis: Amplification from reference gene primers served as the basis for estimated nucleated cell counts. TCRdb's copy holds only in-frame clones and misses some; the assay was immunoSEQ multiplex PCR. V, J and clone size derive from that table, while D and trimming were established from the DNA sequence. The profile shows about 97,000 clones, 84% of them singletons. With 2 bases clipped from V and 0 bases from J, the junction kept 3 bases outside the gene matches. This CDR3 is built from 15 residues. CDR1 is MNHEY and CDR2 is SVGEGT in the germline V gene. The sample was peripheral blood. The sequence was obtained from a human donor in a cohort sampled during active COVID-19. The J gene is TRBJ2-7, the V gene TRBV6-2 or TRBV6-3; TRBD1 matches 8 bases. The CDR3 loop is CASSYPGQASYEQYF. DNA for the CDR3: TGTGCCAGCAGTTACCCGGGACAGGCCTCCTACGAGCAGTACTTC.